This is a list of T cell receptor beta chains from one sample in a study of T cells expressing NK-cell markers. TCRdb re-called the 5' RACE reads and gives one entry per CDR3 protein, without DNA. In total, the table holds some 150,000 distinct CDR3 sequences. Sequencing input: blood T cells: a sorted CD56 or NKG2C T cell subset, CD4+ or CD8+ T cells, or bulk PBMC T cells (not recorded which). These receptors were collected from a young man in good health. The CDR3 runs from the conserved cysteine through the conserved F or W.

v_call,j_call,cdr3_aa
TRBV19,TRBJ2-5,CASSILAGVETQYF
TRBV15,TRBJ2-7,CATSRRTAPWEQYF
TRBV6-5,TRBJ1-2,CASSYSGRDGYTF
TRBV7-3,TRBJ2-1,CASSLGLANEQFF
TRBV12-3/TRBV12-4,TRBJ1-1,CASSLLQIMNTEAFF
TRBV6-2/TRBV6-3,TRBJ2-7,CASSYSEPTYEQYF
TRBV24-1,TRBJ2-1,CATSGRSNEQFF
TRBV20-1,TRBJ2-1,CSARDLSAYNEQFF
TRBV20-1,TRBJ2-1,CSARSAADHEQFF
TRBV12-3/TRBV12-4,TRBJ2-5,CASVGGGQETQYF
TRBV11-2,TRBJ2-7,CASSLSPVSSSYEQYF
TRBV12-5,TRBJ2-3,CASGFGVSSTDTQYF
TRBV12-3/TRBV12-4,TRBJ2-2,CASSPLLTGELFF
TRBV19,TRBJ2-2,CASSPRTSRVGELFF
TRBV12-3/TRBV12-4,TRBJ2-7,CASSLGQVEQYF
TRBV29-1,TRBJ2-5,CSVRTADAGGTQYF
TRBV7-8,TRBJ1-1,CASSLVSIAEAFF